This entry describes one T cell receptor (beta chain). The data derive from a study of cytotoxic CD8 clonotypes in ibrutinib-treated CLL. As for the study in general: Included were 10 to 12 relapsed/refractory and 15 treatment-naive patients, of whom roughly 17 were IGHV unmutated.

Only in-frame clones appear in the TCRdb table, and some are missing; sequencing was by immunoSEQ multiplex PCR. The table includes 110,000 to 150,000 clones, approximately 80% detected once. Trimming left V 7 bases short and J 4 bases short, with 16 bases between. The CDR3 consists of 14 residues. Per the germline V gene, CDR1 is MNHEY and CDR2 is SVGAGI. This specimen was PBMCs, taken after 12 months of ibrutinib treatment. This receptor was taken from a human donor with chronic lymphocytic leukemia. The chain uses TRBV6-5 and TRBJ1-1; D gene ambiguous. CDR3 nucleotide sequence: TGTGCCAGCACCCTCGAACCCGGAGGCACTGAAGCTTTCTTT. The encoded protein is CASTLEPGGTEAFF.